Following are 19 T cell receptor beta chains from one sample sequenced in a study of liver allograft versus peripheral blood T cells. Study context: The authors compared T cell receptor repertoires in transplanted livers with those in the peripheral blood of recipients.

TCRdb used MiXCR to reprocess the reads, holding one entry per CDR3 protein. The table includes roughly 9,000 distinct CDR3 sequences, over 15% detected once. Receptors were obtained from a human patient who had a liver transplant. A share of the T cells may be of graft donor origin.

This clonotype was observed many times. The chain recombines TRBV30 with TRBJ1-4; TRBD1 matches at 7 bases. The V segment lost 0 bases and the J segment 7 bases; nucleotides outside the gene matches: 5. The CDR3 extends over 14 amino acids. CDR1 is GTSNPN, CDR2 SVGIG, per germline (reference sequence). The DNA for the CDR3 is TGTGCCTGGAGTGTTGGACAGGTAGTTGAAAAACTGTTTTTT. This codes for CAWSVGQVVEKLFF.

The rearrangement uses TRBV20-1 and TRBJ2-7; D may be TRBD1 (6 bases). CDR1 is DFQATT, CDR2 SNEGSKA, per germline (reference sequence). V gave up 0 bases and J gave up 4 bases, with 13 bases separating them. The CDR3 contains 14 residues. CDR3 amino acids: CSARDENRVYEQYF. The DNA for the CDR3 is TGCAGTGCTAGAGATGAGAACAGGGTGTACGAGCAGTACTTC.

This clonotype is classed as medium-sized (0.01 to 0.1%). This sequence joins TRBV29-1 and TRBJ1-2, with a possible D match to TRBD1 (6 bases). The germline V gene encodes CDR1 SQVTM and CDR2 ANQGSEA. This CDR3 has 13 residues. The CDR3 DNA reads as TGCAGTTCTAAGGGGGGGGGTAACTATGGCTACACCTTC. This sequence encodes CSSKGGGNYGYTF.

The J gene is TRBJ1-1, the V gene TRBV20-1; 12 nucleotides line up with TRBD1. Trimming took 2 bases from V and 7 from J; bases not matched to a gene: 8. This CDR3 region has 15 residues. Germline CDR1 is DFQATT and CDR2 is SNEGSKA (reference sequence). The CDR3 loop is CSARKPGQGAREAFF. The CDR3 bases are TGCAGTGCTAGAAAACCGGGACAGGGGGCTCGTGAAGCTTTCTTT.

By share, this clonotype ranks as medium-sized (0.01 to 0.1%). The chain employs TRBV9 and TRBJ1-1, with a possible D match to TRBD1 (5 bases). This CDR3 comprises 12 residues. Per germline, CDR1 SGDLS and CDR2 YYNGEE. The V gene lost 5 bases and the J gene lost 4 bases, with 9 bases spanning the gap. This chain's CDR3 is CASRGEVTEAFF. As DNA, the CDR3 is TGTGCCAGCAGGGGGGAGGTCACTGAAGCTTTCTTT. Drawing the rest from reference TRBV9 and TRBJ1-1, the complete variable domain is DSGVTQTPKHLITATGQRVTLRCSPRSGDLSVYWYQQSLDQGLQFLIQYYNGEERAKGNILERFSAQQFPDLHSELNLSSLELGDSALYFCASRGEVTEAFFGQGTRLTVV.

This clonotype is medium-sized. V and J are TRBV18 and TRBJ2-2, with TRBD1 identical over 8 bases. The CDR3 loop spans 15 amino acids. Trimming cost V 2 bases and J 7 bases; bases outside gene matches: 6. The germline gives CDR1 KGHSH, CDR2 LQKENI. The CDR3 bases are TGTGCCAGCTCACCAGACAGGGGCTATGGCGGGGAGCTGTTTTTT. Its protein is CASSPDRGYGGELFF.

Of note for this clonotype: A much larger clone differs by one base, so this may be a read error. The gene calls are TRBV5-6 and TRBJ1-6; 9 nucleotides match TRBD1. Germline lookup yields CDR1 SGHDT and CDR2 YYEEEE. V was pared by 5 bases and J by 14 bases, with 11 bases of the junction left unmatched. The CDR3 runs 14 residues. The CDR3 DNA is TGTGCCAGCAGGCGGACAGGGGAAGAATCATCCCTCCACTTT. It codes for CASRRTGEESSLHF.

By its share, this clonotype is medium-sized. The genes are TRBV5-6 and TRBJ1-5, with unresolved D. The CDR3 has 14 amino acids. CDR1 SGHDT and CDR2 YYEEEE come from the germline V gene. Deletions cut 5 bases from V and 4 bases from J, with 13 bases between. CDR3: CASSYIHGNQPQHF. The CDR3 bases are TGTGCCAGCAGTTACATACACGGGAATCAGCCCCAGCATTTT.

By share, this clonotype ranks as medium-sized. This chain joins TRBV18 and TRBJ2-1, with D hard to call. This CDR3 has 13 amino acids. CDR1 is KGHSH and CDR2 is LQKENI in the germline V gene. The V end was cut by 5 bases, the J end by 0 bases, with 5 bases between. CDR3 DNA sequence: TGTGCCAGCTCATTTAGCTCCTACAATGAGCAGTTCTTC. Amino acids: CASSFSSYNEQFF.

This clonotype has at least ten counts. The rearrangement links TRBV12-3 or TRBV12-4 to TRBJ1-3; D remains unclear. CDR3 length: 17 amino acids. V lost 6 bases and J 2 bases, leaving 20 bases between the germline ends. CDR3 loop: CASSSPFWGMPGNTIYF. The CDR3 DNA reads TGTGCCAGCAGCTCCCCCTTTTGGGGAATGCCTGGAAACACCATATATTTT.

By frequency in the sample, this clonotype is medium-sized (0.01 to 0.1%). V gene TRBV7-2 combines with J gene TRBJ1-3, with D uncertain. CDR3 length: 14 amino acids. The germline CDR1 and CDR2 sequences are SGHTA and FQGNSA. V dropped 5 bases and J dropped 0 bases, with 8 bases sitting between them. The CDR3 region has the DNA TGTGCCAGCAGCACATTCTTCTCTGGAAACACCATATATTTT. It translates to CASSTFFSGNTIYF. The full variable domain, its missing parts supplied by reference TRBV7-2 and TRBJ1-3, is GAGVSQSPSNKVTEKGKDVELRCDPISGHTALYWYRQSLGQGLEFLIYFQGNSAPDKSGLPSDRFSAERTGGSVSTLTIQRTQQEDSAVYLCASSTFFSGNTIYFGEGSWLTVV.

By sample fraction, this clonotype is medium-sized (0.01 to 0.1%). The chain combines TRBV28 with TRBJ1-2, with TRBD1 matching 9 bases. This CDR3 region has 14 residues. The V and J ends lost 6 bases and 4 bases, in that order; junction bases with no gene match: 6. Germline V gene data show CDR1 as MDHEN and CDR2 as SYDVKM. CDR3 nucleotides: TGTGCCAGCAGATCCGGACAGGGGAGCTATGGCTACACCTTC. This translates into CASRSGQGSYGYTF.

The table lists this clonotype with a few counts. This sequence joins TRBV20-1 and TRBJ1-4, with TRBD1 matching over 8 bases. The germline CDR1 and CDR2 sequences are DFQATT and SNEGSKA (reference sequence). This CDR3 contains 14 residues. V dropped 4 bases and J dropped 8; count of bases not matched to a gene: 9. CDR3 amino acids: CSATTQGAREKLFF. As DNA, the CDR3 is TGCAGTGCTACCACCCAGGGGGCACGAGAAAAACTGTTTTTT.

This clonotype showed up just a few times. The chain links TRBV20-1 to TRBJ2-7, with a weak D call TRBD2 (5 bases). This CDR3 contains 14 residues. Germline V lookup: CDR1 DFQATT, CDR2 SNEGSKA (reference sequence). The ends were cut back, 1 base at V and 9 bases at J, with 19 bases in the middle. DNA for the CDR3: TGCAGTGCTAGAGTCTCCGAGGCGGGCCGAGGGCAGTACTTC. It translates to CSARVSEAGRGQYF.

This clonotype was picked up a small number of times. This sequence joins TRBV7-9 and TRBJ2-7; the match to TRBD1 covers 7 bases. Germline CDR1 and CDR2: SEHNR and FQNEAQ (reference sequence). V lost 5 bases to trimming and J lost 3 bases; unmatched junction nucleotides: 13. This CDR3 contains 16 residues. CDR3 nucleotide sequence: TGTGCCAGCAGCGGAAGGGGTGGGGACAGCCTCTACGAGCAGTACTTC. Translation gives CASSGRGGDSLYEQYF. Full variable domain (rest looked up from reference TRBV7-9 and TRBJ2-7): DTGVSQNPRHKITKRGQNVTFRCDPISEHNRLYWYRQTLGQGPEFLTYFQNEAQLEKSRLLSDRFSAERPKGSFSTLEIQRTEQGDSAMYLCASSGRGGDSLYEQYFGPGTRLTVT.

This clonotype has a single count. Mismatch with germline at one junction end may stem from a read error. This chain uses TRBV5-4 with TRBJ1-6; weak D call: TRBD1 (6 bases). CDR3 length equals 13 residues. Germline-derived CDR1 and CDR2 are SGHNT and YYREEE (reference sequence). The chain's CDR3 is CVSSLRTDSPLHF. CDR3 DNA: TGTGTCAGCAGCTTGCGGACAGATTCACCCCTCCACTTT.

This clonotype occurred a few times. The rearrangement links TRBV5-4 to TRBJ2-2, with 7 positions matching TRBD2. Germline trimming cut 1 base from V and 1 base from J; bases unmatched to any gene: 10. Germline CDR1 reads SGHNT; CDR2 reads YYREEE (reference sequence). This CDR3 has 18 residues. CDR3 sequence: CASSLNGGVLGNTGELFF. DNA of the CDR3: TGTGCCAGCAGCTTGAATGGGGGGGTTTTGGGGAACACCGGGGAGCTGTTTTTT. The whole variable domain, filled in from reference TRBV5-4 and TRBJ2-2, reads ETGVTQSPTHLIKTRGQQVTLRCSSQSGHNTVSWYQQALGQGPQFIFQYYREEENGRGNFPPRFSGLQFPNYSSELNVNALELDDSALYLCASSLNGGVLGNTGELFFGEGSRLTVL.

V usage is TRBV6-5 and J usage is TRBJ1-2, with TRBD1 matching over 7 bases. With 5 bases clipped from V and 8 bases from J, the junction kept 8 bases outside the gene matches. The CDR3 loop spans 13 amino acids. CDR1 is MNHEY, CDR2 SVGAGI, per germline. Here the CDR3 reads CASSNQGGRGYTF. The CDR3 nucleotides are TGTGCCAGCAGTAACCAGGGGGGTCGGGGCTACACCTTC.

This clonotype appeared many times. The chain links TRBV14 to TRBJ1-6; D is possibly TRBD1 (6 bases). Germline assignment: CDR1 SGHDN and CDR2 FVKESK. The CDR3 consists of 15 residues. Trimming stripped 4 bases from V and 10 bases from J, with 17 bases between. CDR3 nucleotide sequence: TGTGCCAGCAGCCTCCTAATGGCAGGGGCCTCACCCCTCCACTTT. This sequence encodes CASSLLMAGASPLHF.